A single sample gave rise to the 12 T cell receptor beta chains below, sequenced in a study of neurological immune-mediated disorders. MiXCR, run by TCRdb on the 5' RACE reads, gives a single entry per CDR3 protein. The sample holds approximately 50,000 distinct CDR3 sequences, about 3.5% seen once. The specimen was PBMCs. The receptors here all came from a man between 40 and 49 years old with multiple sclerosis.

This clonotype was recorded at least ten times. The V gene is TRBV5-1, the J gene TRBJ2-2; D is unresolved. The ends were cut back, 2 bases at V and 4 bases at J, with 12 bases in the middle. Germline-derived CDR1 and CDR2 are SGHRS and YFSETQ. The CDR3 is 15 residues long. The CDR3 nucleotides are TGCGCCAGCAGCTTAGGTGGGGTCGGCACCGGGGAGCTGTTTTTT. Encoded protein: CASSLGGVGTGELFF.

This clonotype showed up many times. This rearrangement joins TRBV7-9 to TRBJ2-3; a weak D match, TRBD2 (5 bases). CDR3 length: 13 amino acids. V was shortened by 2 bases and J by 6 bases, with 9 bases between the two germline ends. Germline V gene lookup returns CDR1 SEHNR and CDR2 FQNEAQ (reference sequence). Here the CDR3 DNA reads TGTGCCAGCAGCTTAACTAGGGCGGATACGCAGTATTTT. This gives the protein CASSLTRADTQYF. The entire variable domain, with the rest obtained from reference TRBV7-9 and TRBJ2-3, is as follows: DTGVSQNPRHKITKRGQNVTFRCDPISEHNRLYWYRQTLGQGPEFLTYFQNEAQLEKSRLLSDRFSAERPKGSFSTLEIQRTEQGDSAMYLCASSLTRADTQYFGPGTRLTVL.

This clonotype was recorded at least ten times. V usage is TRBV12-3 or TRBV12-4 and J usage is TRBJ2-1; D call uncertain. The V end was cut by 7 bases, the J end by 10 bases, with 20 bases between. The CDR3 is made up of 14 amino acids. CDR3 nucleotides: TGTGCCAGCATGAGGTCCCCTGGCTCCATGGAGCAGTTCTTC. This encodes CASMRSPGSMEQFF.

Ten or more counts support this clonotype. Mismatch with germline at one junction end may stem from a read error. V and J are TRBV7-7 and TRBJ2-2; D not resolved. The CDR3 covers 14 residues. Germline V gives CDR1 SSHAT, CDR2 FNYEAQ (reference sequence). CDR3: CASSLPGNTGELFF. The CDR3 DNA reads TGTGCTAGCAGCCTGCCGGGGAACACCGGGGAGCTGTTTTTT.

This clonotype has at least ten counts. This chain connects TRBV29-1 to TRBJ2-3, with D unresolved. Germline CDR1 and CDR2: SQVTM and ANQGSEA. The CDR3 length is 13 residues. The germline V and J ends were trimmed by 1 base and 2 bases, with 7 bases remaining between them. The CDR3 protein is CSVEGVDTDTQYF. In DNA, the CDR3 is TGCAGCGTTGAAGGGGTGGACACAGATACGCAGTATTTT.

This clonotype was seen many times. The chain combines TRBV7-9 with TRBJ2-7, with D possibly being TRBD2 (6 bases). The CDR3 has 14 residues. The germline V and J ends were trimmed by 3 bases and 6 bases, with 15 bases remaining between them. CDR1 is SEHNR and CDR2 is FQNEAQ in the germline V gene (reference sequence). CDR3 region: CASSFSAAGGEQYF. The CDR3 DNA sequence: TGTGCCAGCAGCTTTTCCGCGGCCGGGGGCGAGCAGTACTTC. The full variable domain, completed using reference TRBV7-9 and TRBJ2-7, is DTGVSQNPRHKITKRGQNVTFRCDPISEHNRLYWYRQTLGQGPEFLTYFQNEAQLEKSRLLSDRFSAERPKGSFSTLEIQRTEQGDSAMYLCASSFSAAGGEQYFGPGTRLTVT.

This clonotype was detected ten times or more. This chain joins TRBV20-1 and TRBJ2-5; 13 bases are shared with TRBD2. The CDR3 runs 16 residues. Trimming took 4 bases from V and 4 from J; bases not matched to a gene: 9. Germline-derived CDR1 and CDR2 are DFQATT and SNEGSKA (reference sequence). The CDR3 region is CSATRLAGGQPETQYF. In DNA, the CDR3 is TGCAGTGCTACCAGACTAGCGGGGGGACAGCCAGAGACCCAGTACTTC.

This clonotype was counted many times. The chain couples TRBV20-1 to TRBJ2-1, with a tentative D call TRBD1 (5 bases). Germline CDR1 is DFQATT and CDR2 is SNEGSKA (reference sequence). Trimming removed 5 bases from V and 0 bases from J, with 11 bases in between. The length of the CDR3 is 14 residues. The CDR3 spells CSAGHQDSYNEQFF. CDR3 sequence (DNA): TGCAGTGCTGGACATCAGGACTCCTACAATGAGCAGTTCTTC.

This clonotype was seen repeatedly, ten times or more. The chain employs TRBV6-1 and TRBJ1-1; D remains ambiguous. The germline V gene encodes CDR1 MNHNS and CDR2 SASEGT. This CDR3 has 13 residues. The germline V and J ends were trimmed by 7 bases and 2 bases, with 11 bases remaining between them. The CDR3 region has the DNA TGTGCCAGCAAAGTTGGGGTTAACACTGAAGCTTTCTTT. Translated: CASKVGVNTEAFF.

This clonotype has a count of ten or more. The genes are TRBV27 and TRBJ2-7; unclear D gene. The CDR3 is 13 amino acids. V lost 3 bases to trimming and J lost 4 bases, with 10 bases between them. Per the germline V gene, CDR1 is MNHEY and CDR2 is SMNVEV (reference sequence). The CDR3 loop is CASSFRQDYEQYF. The CDR3 nucleotides read TGTGCCAGCAGTTTTCGGCAGGATTACGAGCAGTACTTC.

Ten or more counts support this clonotype. The chain joins TRBV29-1 to TRBJ1-4; possible D gene TRBD1, 6 bases. Per the germline V gene, CDR1 is SQVTM and CDR2 is ANQGSEA. V lost 4 bases and J 4 bases, leaving 16 bases between the germline ends. CDR3 length equals 15 residues. DNA for the CDR3: TGCAGCGTTGTGGGGGGCAGGGAAGATAATGAAAAACTGTTTTTT. Translation: CSVVGGREDNEKLFF. Using reference TRBV29-1 and TRBJ1-4 for the parts outside the CDR3, the full variable domain is SAVISQKPSRDICQRGTSLTIQCQVDSQVTMMFWYRQQPGQSLTLIATANQGSEATYESGFVIDKFPISRPNLTFSTLTVSNMSPEDSSIYLCSVVGGREDNEKLFFGSGTQLSVL.

This clonotype has only a few counts. This chain uses TRBV21-1 with TRBJ2-7; the D call of TRBD1 is as the table states it, not checked on the DNA. TRBV21-1 counts as a pseudogene. This CDR3 is 16 amino acids long. The CDR3 DNA is TGTGCCAGCAGCAAAGGGGGGGGACAGGACTCCTACGAGCAGTACTTC. Protein: CASSKGGGQDSYEQYF.